A single sample gave rise to the 20 T cell receptor beta chains below, sequenced in a study of blood T cell repertoires in COVID-19. Assay used: immunoSEQ multiplex PCR; TCRdb lists only in-frame clones, some missing. The data hold roughly 180,000 clones, with roughly 79% observed a single time. Sequenced: peripheral blood. Source of these receptors: a woman between 35 and 50 years old with COVID-19, enrolled during active disease.

This clone came up a few times. The chain employs TRBV7-3 and TRBJ2-5; 9 bases match TRBD1. This CDR3 spans 13 amino acids. CDR1 and CDR2 (germline): SGHTA, FQGTGA. V shed 5 bases and J 9 bases; nucleotides not matched to a gene: 7. The CDR3 DNA reads as TGTGCCAGCAGCAGGGACAGGGAGAAGGCCCAGTACTTC. As protein: CASSRDREKAQYF.

The sample holds one count of this clone. The chain uses TRBV5-1 and TRBJ2-1; 12 bases align to TRBD2. This CDR3 has 15 residues. V dropped 3 bases and J dropped 9; count of bases not matched to a gene: 7. Germline lookup yields CDR1 SGHRS and CDR2 YFSETQ. This chain's CDR3 is CASSSALTSGSEQFF. CDR3 in DNA: TGCGCCAGCAGCTCCGCCCTGACTAGCGGGAGTGAGCAGTTCTTC.

The genes are TRBV18 and TRBJ2-7; D may be TRBD1 (5 bases). The CDR3 loop spans 14 amino acids. The V gene lost 2 bases and the J gene lost 4 bases, with 12 bases spanning the gap. Germline CDR1 is KGHSH and CDR2 is LQKENI. In nucleotides, the CDR3 is TGTGCCAGCTCACCAAGGCAGGGCCCATACGAGCAGTACTTC. Its protein product is CASSPRQGPYEQYF.

The chain employs TRBV18 and TRBJ2-5, with 14 bases lining up with TRBD2. The germline gives CDR1 KGHSH, CDR2 LQKENI. This CDR3 is 17 amino acids long. The trim removed 4 bases at V and 5 bases at J, leaving 9 bases unmatched. CDR3 loop: CASSLIPGTSGSETQYF. The CDR3 DNA is TGTGCCAGCTCACTCATTCCCGGGACTAGCGGGAGTGAGACCCAGTACTTC. Full variable domain (outside the CDR3, taken from reference TRBV18 and TRBJ2-5): NAGVMQNPRHLVRRRGQEARLRCSPMKGHSHVYWYRQLPEEGLKFMVYLQKENIIDESGMPKERFSAEFPKEGPSILRIQQVVRGDSAAYFCASSLIPGTSGSETQYFGPGTRLLVL.

This chain links TRBV7-9 with TRBJ2-5, with D possibly matching TRBD1 (6 bases). CDR3 length: 15 residues. Germline V gene sequence: CDR1 SEHNR, CDR2 FQNEAQ (reference sequence). The V and J ends lost 5 bases and 4 bases respectively, with 17 bases between them. CDR3 nucleotide sequence: TGTGCCAGCAGCGCCGGCGCAGGGGCATTAGAGACCCAGTACTTC. Its protein is CASSAGAGALETQYF.

CDR3 DNA: TGTGCCAGCAGTGACGGTCCGCCAGAGACCCAGTACTTC. It encodes CASSDGPPETQYF. The chain employs TRBV6-1 and TRBJ2-5; D not certain. This CDR3 has 13 residues. Germline V lookup: CDR1 MNHNS, CDR2 SASEGT. V dropped 3 bases and J dropped 4 bases, with 9 bases sitting between them.

The chain has TRBV29-1 and TRBJ2-2; D possibly corresponds to TRBD2 (6 bases). V lost 6 bases, J lost 2 bases, and 10 bases lay in between. Germline CDR1 SQVTM, CDR2 ANQGSEA. CDR3 size: 13 residues. The CDR3 reads CSVWGDNTGELFF. CDR3 coding DNA: TGCAGCGTCTGGGGGGACAACACCGGGGAGCTGTTTTTT.

The gene calls are TRBV5-1 and TRBJ2-1, with TRBD1 matching over 7 bases. CDR3 length: 14 amino acids. Trimming cost V 4 bases and J 2 bases; bases outside gene matches: 3. The germline V gene encodes CDR1 SGHRS and CDR2 YFSETQ. Here the CDR3 DNA reads TGCGCCAGCAGCATAGGACAGGCCTACAATGAGCAGTTCTTC. Encoded protein: CASSIGQAYNEQFF.

The chain links TRBV5-1 to TRBJ2-5, with a tentative D call TRBD2 (5 bases). The CDR3 covers 13 residues. The ends were cut back, 0 bases at V and 5 bases at J, with 8 bases in the middle. From germline, CDR1 is SGHRS and CDR2 YFSETQ. For the CDR3, the DNA is TGCGCCAGCAGCTTGGAACTAGGGGAGACCCAGTACTTC. It translates to CASSLELGETQYF.

The rearrangement uses TRBV7-2 and TRBJ2-5; TRBD1 matches at 7 bases. CDR3 size: 16 residues. Germline V gene sequence: CDR1 SGHTA, CDR2 FQGNSA. J lost 1 base, V lost 1 base, and 6 bases had no gene match. The CDR3 protein is CASSLDRDSLQETQYF. The DNA of the CDR3 is TGTGCCAGCAGCTTAGACAGGGACAGCCTCCAAGAGACCCAGTACTTC.

The J gene is TRBJ1-2, the V gene TRBV7-9, with D possibly TRBD1 on 5 matching bases. V was cut by 4 bases and J by 8 bases, with 8 bases left in between. The germline gives CDR1 SEHNR, CDR2 FQNEAQ (reference sequence). The CDR3 has 11 amino acids. CDR3 DNA: TGTGCCAGCAGCTCCCAGGGCGGCTACACCTTC. This gives the protein CASSSQGGYTF.

J is TRBJ2-1 and V is TRBV12-3 or TRBV12-4, with D uncertain. CDR3 length: 12 amino acids. Trimming removed 3 bases at V and 14 bases at J, with 14 bases between. The CDR3 sequence: CASSFGPANKFF. The CDR3 coding sequence is TGTGCCAGCAGTTTTGGGCCCGCCAACAAGTTCTTC.

This clone was detected only once. The CDR3 DNA sequence: TGTGCCAGCAGCTTGGAATGGACAGGCGGGTACCAAGAGACCCAGTACTTC. Translating it yields CASSLEWTGGYQETQYF. The chain carries TRBV5-5 and TRBJ2-5; 7 bases agree with TRBD1. Unmatched junction bases numbered 8, after V lost 0 bases and J lost 0 bases. The CDR3 runs 17 residues. Germline V gene sequence: CDR1 SGHKS, CDR2 YYEKEE (reference sequence).

Comment on this clone: Other DNA sequences in this sample translate to the same CDR3. The chain joins TRBV27 to TRBJ1-5, with TRBD1 matching 8 bases. With V trimmed by 6 bases and J by 4 bases, 5 bases remained unmatched. This CDR3 is 14 amino acids long. Germline values: CDR1 MNHEY, CDR2 SMNVEV (reference sequence). CDR3 amino acids: CASRRTGGNQPQHF. Written as DNA, the CDR3 is TGTGCCAGCAGAAGAACAGGGGGGAATCAGCCCCAGCATTTT.

The V call is TRBV4-2, the J call TRBJ2-1; TRBD2 aligns across 8 bases. The CDR3 runs to 17 residues. The J segment lost 0 bases and the V segment lost 0 bases, leaving 4 bases of the junction unmatched. Germline-derived CDR1 and CDR2 are LGHNA and YNFKEQ. The CDR3 reads CASSQDPSGSSYNEQFF. The CDR3 bases are TGTGCCAGCAGCCAAGATCCCAGCGGGAGCTCCTACAATGAGCAGTTCTTC.

This clone was found a few times. This chain uses TRBV13 with TRBJ2-2; 13 nucleotides agree with TRBD2. With 0 bases clipped from V and 4 bases from J, the junction kept 2 bases outside the gene matches. The CDR3 has 17 residues. Germline lookup yields CDR1 PRHDT and CDR2 FYEKMQ (reference sequence). CDR3 DNA sequence: TGTGCCAGCAGCTTAGGAGGACTAGCGGGAGTCACCGGGGAGCTGTTTTTT. It is translated as CASSLGGLAGVTGELFF.

The gene calls are TRBV3-1 (or the pseudogene TRBV3-2) and TRBJ2-5, with D tentatively TRBD2 (7 bases). V was clipped by 6 bases and J by 5 bases, with 16 bases between them. Germline V lookup: CDR1 LGHDT, CDR2 YNNKEL (reference sequence). There are 14 residues in the CDR3. CDR3 residues: CASRVRGAGETQYF. The CDR3 coding sequence is TGTGCCAGCAGAGTACGGGGGGCCGGGGAGACCCAGTACTTC.

This chain joins TRBV27 and TRBJ1-4, with D unclear. CDR3 length: 11 amino acids. CDR1 is MNHEY, CDR2 SMNVEV, per germline (reference sequence). Trimming removed 6 bases at V and 7 bases at J, with 6 bases between. The CDR3 spells CASRLGEKLFF. CDR3 nucleotide sequence: TGTGCCAGCAGGCTAGGTGAAAAACTGTTTTTT.

This clone was detected once. The chain uses TRBV5-1 and TRBJ2-1; 8 bases align to TRBD1. After removal of 1 base from V and 6 bases from J, the junction contained 0 bases not matched to a gene. From germline, CDR1 is SGHRS and CDR2 YFSETQ. The CDR3 has 13 amino acids. The CDR3 is CASSLTGGNEQFF. DNA for the CDR3: TGCGCCAGCAGCTTGACAGGGGGCAATGAGCAGTTCTTC.

As DNA, the CDR3 is TGTGCCAGCAGCGGAACGACTAGCGGGGGGGAGCAGTACTTC. Its translation is CASSGTTSGGEQYF. The rearrangement joins TRBV11-3 to TRBJ2-7, with 13 bases that match TRBD2. Trimming cost V 5 bases and J 7 bases; bases outside gene matches: 5. The length of the CDR3 is 14 residues. Per germline, CDR1 SGHNT and CDR2 YENEEA.